This T cell receptor beta chain was identified in a study of Ad26.COV2.S vaccination and SARS-CoV-2 variants. The CDR3 length is 19 residues. The junction had 18 bases not matched to a gene; V was cut back by 4 bases and J by 4 bases. In germline, CDR1 is LGHDT, CDR2 YNNKEL (reference sequence). Treatment defined: 19 received Ad26.COV2.S at low or high dose, single or two shots; several received placebo; per-sample allocation not given. Day 63 following the first vaccine or placebo injection was when the samples were taken. This table comes from immunoSEQ multiplex PCR, and its TCRdb copy is limited to in-frame clones, with some not included. The sample has approximately 480,000 clones; 87% are singletons.

This chain connects TRBV3-1 (or the pseudogene TRBV3-2) to TRBJ1-5; 8 positions match TRBD1. The source of this sequence is a person between 18 and 65 years old who received the Ad26.COV2.S COVID-19 vaccine or a placebo. The source was peripheral blood, collected in a trial of Ad26.COV2.S vaccine versus placebo. The CDR3 DNA reads as TGTGCCAGCAGCCCCTCCAGCAGGGGGCGATCTGAAAGAAATCAGCCCCAGCATTTT. Protein product: CASSPSSRGRSERNQPQHF.